This T cell receptor beta chain was recovered during a study of CD8 T cells in acute hepatitis C reinfection. J lost 6 bases, V lost 4 bases, and 9 bases had no gene match. From germline, CDR1 is MGHRA and CDR2 YSYEKL. The CDR3 loop spans 15 amino acids. Stated time point: naive CD8 control sorted from an acute-time-point sample. Produced via immunoSEQ multiplex PCR; TCRdb's table is partial and in-frame only. The table has about 38,000 clones, 80% to 90% seen once. The chain employs TRBV4-1 and TRBJ2-1; TRBD2 agrees at 7 bases. The specimen sequenced was naive CD8+ T cells from PBMCs. The origin of this receptor is a man younger than 45 with chronic hepatitis C. The DNA of the CDR3 is TGCGCCAGCAGCCCCCTGGCCGGGACTACCAATGAGCAGTTCTTC. Translated, it gives CASSPLAGTTNEQFF.